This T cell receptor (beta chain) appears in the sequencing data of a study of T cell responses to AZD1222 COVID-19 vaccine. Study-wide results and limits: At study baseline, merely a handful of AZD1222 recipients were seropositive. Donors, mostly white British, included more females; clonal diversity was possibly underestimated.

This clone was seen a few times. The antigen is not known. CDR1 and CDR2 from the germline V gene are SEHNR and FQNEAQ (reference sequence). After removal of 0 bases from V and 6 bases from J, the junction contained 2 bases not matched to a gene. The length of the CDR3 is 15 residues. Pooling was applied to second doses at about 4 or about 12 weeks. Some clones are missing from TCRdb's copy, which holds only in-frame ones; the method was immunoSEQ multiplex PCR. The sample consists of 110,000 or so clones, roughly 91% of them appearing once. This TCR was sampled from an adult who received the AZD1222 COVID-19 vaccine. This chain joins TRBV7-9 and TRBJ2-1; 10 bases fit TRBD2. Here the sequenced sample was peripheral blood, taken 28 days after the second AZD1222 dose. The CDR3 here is CASSLAASGGNEQFF. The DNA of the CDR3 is TGTGCCAGCAGCTTAGCGGCTAGCGGGGGCAATGAGCAGTTCTTC.